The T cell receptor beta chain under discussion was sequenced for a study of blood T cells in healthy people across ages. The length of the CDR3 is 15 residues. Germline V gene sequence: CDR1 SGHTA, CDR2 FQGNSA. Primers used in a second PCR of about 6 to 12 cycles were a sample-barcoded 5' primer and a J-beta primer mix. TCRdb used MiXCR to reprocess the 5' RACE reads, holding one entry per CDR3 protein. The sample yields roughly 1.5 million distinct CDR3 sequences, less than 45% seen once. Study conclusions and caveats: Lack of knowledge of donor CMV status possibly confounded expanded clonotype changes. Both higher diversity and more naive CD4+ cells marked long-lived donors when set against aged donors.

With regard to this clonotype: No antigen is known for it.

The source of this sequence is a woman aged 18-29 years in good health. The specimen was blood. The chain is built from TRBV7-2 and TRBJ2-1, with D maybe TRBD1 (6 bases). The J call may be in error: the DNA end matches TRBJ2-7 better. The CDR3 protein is CASSPIRGSYNEQYF. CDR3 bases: TGTGCCAGCAGCCCTATCAGGGGATCCTACAATGAGCAGTACTTC.